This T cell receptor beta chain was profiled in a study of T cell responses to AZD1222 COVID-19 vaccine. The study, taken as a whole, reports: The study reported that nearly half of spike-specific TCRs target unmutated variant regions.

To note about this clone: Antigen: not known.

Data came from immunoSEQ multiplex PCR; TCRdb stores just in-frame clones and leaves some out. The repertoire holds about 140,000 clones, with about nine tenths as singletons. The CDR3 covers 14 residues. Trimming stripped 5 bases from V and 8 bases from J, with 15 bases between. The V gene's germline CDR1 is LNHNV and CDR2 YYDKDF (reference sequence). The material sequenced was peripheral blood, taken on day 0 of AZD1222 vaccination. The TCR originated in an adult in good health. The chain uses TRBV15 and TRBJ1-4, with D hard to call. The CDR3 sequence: CATSWRAGEEKLFF. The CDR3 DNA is TGTGCCACCAGCTGGCGGGCCGGGGAAGAAAAACTGTTTTTT.